The sequence of this TCR beta chain was determined in a study of T cells in Graves' hyperthyroidism and ophthalmopathy. Study-wide results and limits: The model anticipated ophthalmopathy a median about six months pre-onset. In the blood, most expanded thyroid clonotypes above 0.001 appeared as well.

This clonotype was recorded at least ten times. What it binds is not known. Stability of Graves' hyperthyroidism was defined as absent ophthalmopathy progression within 18 months. The study left out patients who had uncontrolled infection, other autoimmune disease, pregnancy or lactation. V was pared by 6 bases and J by 2 bases, with 5 bases between. The CDR3 runs to 11 residues. Per the germline V gene, CDR1 is MNHEY and CDR2 is SVGEGT. TCR beta CDR3 region amplification was performed from RNA transcripts. Using the HTBI primer set, a first-round RT-PCR was run on the TCR CDR3. TCRdb reanalysed the multiplex PCR reads using MiXCR and keeps one entry per CDR3 protein. The sample consists of over 90,000 distinct CDR3 sequences, 47% of them appearing once.

The TCR was taken from a man aged 40-50 years with Graves' hyperthyroidism. Sequenced: blood. The chain employs TRBV6-2 or TRBV6-3 and TRBJ2-7, with D uncertain. Here the CDR3 DNA reads TGTGCCAGCAGCCCTACCTACGAGCAGTACTTC. Its translation: CASSPTYEQYF.